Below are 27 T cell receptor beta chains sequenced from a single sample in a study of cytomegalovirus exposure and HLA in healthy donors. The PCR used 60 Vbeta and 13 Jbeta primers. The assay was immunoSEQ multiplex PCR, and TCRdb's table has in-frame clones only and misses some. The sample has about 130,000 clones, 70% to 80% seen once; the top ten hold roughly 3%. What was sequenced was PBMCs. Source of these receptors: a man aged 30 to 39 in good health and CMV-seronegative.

CDR3 bases: TGTGCCAGCAGTTATCGACTGGACAATGAGCAGTTCTTC. It codes for CASSYRLDNEQFF. The chain combines TRBV6-5 with TRBJ2-1; D call uncertain. The CDR3 contains 13 residues. Germline V lookup: CDR1 MNHEY, CDR2 SVGAGI. V dropped 3 bases and J dropped 5 bases, with 8 bases sitting between them.

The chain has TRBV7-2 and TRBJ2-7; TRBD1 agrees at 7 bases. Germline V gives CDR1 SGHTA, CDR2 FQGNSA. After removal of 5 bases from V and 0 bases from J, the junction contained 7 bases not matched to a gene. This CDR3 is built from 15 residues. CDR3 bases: TGTGCCAGCAGCCAATCGACAGGGAGCTCCTACGAGCAGTACTTC. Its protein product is CASSQSTGSSYEQYF.

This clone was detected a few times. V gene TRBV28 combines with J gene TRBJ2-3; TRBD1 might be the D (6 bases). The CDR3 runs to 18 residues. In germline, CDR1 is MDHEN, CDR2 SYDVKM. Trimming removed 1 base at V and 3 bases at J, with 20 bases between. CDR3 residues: CASSLYGQNRVRTDTQYF. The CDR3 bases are TGTGCCAGCAGTTTATACGGCCAGAACAGGGTTAGGACAGATACGCAGTATTTT.

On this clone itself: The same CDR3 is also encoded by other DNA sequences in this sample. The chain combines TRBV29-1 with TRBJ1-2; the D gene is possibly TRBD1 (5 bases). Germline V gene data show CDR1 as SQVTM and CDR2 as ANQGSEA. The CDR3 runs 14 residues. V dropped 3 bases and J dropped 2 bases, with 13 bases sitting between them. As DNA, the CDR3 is TGCAGCGTTGAGGGTAGGGGCCGAAACTATGGCTACACCTTC. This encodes CSVEGRGRNYGYTF.

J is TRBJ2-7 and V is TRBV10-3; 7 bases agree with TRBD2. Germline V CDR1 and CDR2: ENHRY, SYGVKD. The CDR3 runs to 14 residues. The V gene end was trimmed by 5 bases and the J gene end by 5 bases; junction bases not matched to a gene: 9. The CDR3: CAISNRNGGDEQYF. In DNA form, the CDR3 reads TGTGCCATCAGTAATCGTAATGGGGGGGACGAGCAGTACTTC.

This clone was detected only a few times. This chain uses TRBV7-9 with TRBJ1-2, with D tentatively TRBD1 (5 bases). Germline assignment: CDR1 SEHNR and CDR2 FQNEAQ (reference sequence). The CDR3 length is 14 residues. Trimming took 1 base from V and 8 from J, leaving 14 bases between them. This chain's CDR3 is CASSLGGGGRGYTF. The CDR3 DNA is TGTGCCAGCAGCTTAGGTGGGGGGGGACGAGGCTACACCTTC.

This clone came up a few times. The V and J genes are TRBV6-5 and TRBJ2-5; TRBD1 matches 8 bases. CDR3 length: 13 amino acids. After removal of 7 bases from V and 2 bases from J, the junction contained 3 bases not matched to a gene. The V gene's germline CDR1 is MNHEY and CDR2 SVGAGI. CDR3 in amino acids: CASTRQGQETQYF. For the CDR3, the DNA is TGTGCCAGCACTAGACAGGGGCAAGAGACCCAGTACTTC.

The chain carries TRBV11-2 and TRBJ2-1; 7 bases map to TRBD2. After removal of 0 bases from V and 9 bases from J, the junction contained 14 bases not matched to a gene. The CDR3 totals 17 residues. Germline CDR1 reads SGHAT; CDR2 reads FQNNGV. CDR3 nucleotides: TGTGCCAGCAGCTTAGATTACGGGACTACCAGAAGGGGTGAGCAGTTCTTC. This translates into CASSLDYGTTRRGEQFF.

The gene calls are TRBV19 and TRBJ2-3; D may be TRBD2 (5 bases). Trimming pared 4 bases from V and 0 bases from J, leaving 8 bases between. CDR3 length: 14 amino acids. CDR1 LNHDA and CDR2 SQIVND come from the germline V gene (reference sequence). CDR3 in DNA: TGTGCCAGTAGTACTAGCAAAAGCACAGATACGCAGTATTTT. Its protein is CASSTSKSTDTQYF.

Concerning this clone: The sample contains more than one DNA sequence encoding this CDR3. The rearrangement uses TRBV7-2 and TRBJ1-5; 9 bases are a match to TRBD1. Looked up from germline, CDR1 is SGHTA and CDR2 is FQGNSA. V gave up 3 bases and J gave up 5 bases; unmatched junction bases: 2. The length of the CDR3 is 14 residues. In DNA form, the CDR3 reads TGTGCCAGCAGCTTGGGACAGGGTGATCAGCCCCAGCATTTT. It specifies CASSLGQGDQPQHF.

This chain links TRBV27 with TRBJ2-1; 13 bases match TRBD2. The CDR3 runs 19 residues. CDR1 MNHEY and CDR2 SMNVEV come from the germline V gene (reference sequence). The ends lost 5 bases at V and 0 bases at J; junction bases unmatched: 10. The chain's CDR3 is CASSHRTSGSFFSYNEQFF. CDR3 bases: TGTGCCAGCAGTCACCGGACTAGCGGGAGTTTTTTCTCCTACAATGAGCAGTTCTTC.

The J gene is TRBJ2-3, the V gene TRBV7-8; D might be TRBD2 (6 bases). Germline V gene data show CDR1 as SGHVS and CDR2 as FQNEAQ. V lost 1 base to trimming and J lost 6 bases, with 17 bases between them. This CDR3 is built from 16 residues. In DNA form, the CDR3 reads TGTGCCAGCAGCTTAGTTGGATTTGGGACTTATGATACGCAGTATTTT. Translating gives CASSLVGFGTYDTQYF.

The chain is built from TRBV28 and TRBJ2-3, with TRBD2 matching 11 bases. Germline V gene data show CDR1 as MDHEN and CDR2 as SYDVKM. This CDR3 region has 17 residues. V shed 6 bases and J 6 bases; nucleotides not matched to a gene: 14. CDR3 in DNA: TGTGCCAGCAGCAGTCCCGGACTAGCGGGTCCGGTGGATACGCAGTATTTT. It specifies CASSSPGLAGPVDTQYF.

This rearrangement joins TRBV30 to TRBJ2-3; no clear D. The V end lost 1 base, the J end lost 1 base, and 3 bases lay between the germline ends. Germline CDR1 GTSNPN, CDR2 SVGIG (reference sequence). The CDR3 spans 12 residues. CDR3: CAWSAGTDTQYF. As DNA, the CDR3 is TGTGCCTGGAGTGCAGGCACAGATACGCAGTATTTT.

CDR3 nucleotides: TGTGCCAGCAGTTGGGCGGGAGGGGTAGACGGGGAGCTGTTTTTT. Translating it yields CASSWAGGVDGELFF. The J gene is TRBJ2-2, the V gene TRBV5-6; TRBD2 aligns across 9 bases. Germline trimming cut 5 bases from V and 7 bases from J; bases unmatched to any gene: 9. The CDR3 loop spans 15 amino acids. Germline V gene lookup returns CDR1 SGHDT and CDR2 YYEEEE.

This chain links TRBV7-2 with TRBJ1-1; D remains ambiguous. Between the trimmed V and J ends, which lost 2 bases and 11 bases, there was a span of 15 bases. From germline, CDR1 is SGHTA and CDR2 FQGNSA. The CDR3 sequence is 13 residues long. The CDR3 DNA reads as TGTGCCAGCAGCTTACTACTGCCCAGGTCGGCTTTCTTT. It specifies CASSLLLPRSAFF.

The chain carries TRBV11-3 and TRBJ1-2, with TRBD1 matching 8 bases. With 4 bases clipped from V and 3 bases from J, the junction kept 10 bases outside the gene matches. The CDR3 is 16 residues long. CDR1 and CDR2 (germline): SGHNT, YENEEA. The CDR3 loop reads CASSYRQGTIDYGYTF. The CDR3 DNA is TGTGCCAGCAGCTACAGACAGGGGACCATTGACTATGGCTACACCTTC.

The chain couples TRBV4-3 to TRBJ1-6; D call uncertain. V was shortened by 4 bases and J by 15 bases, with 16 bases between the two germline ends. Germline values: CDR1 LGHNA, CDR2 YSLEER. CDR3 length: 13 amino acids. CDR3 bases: TGCGCCAGCAGCCCCCAACGCGGGAACGACCTCCACTTT. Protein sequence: CASSPQRGNDLHF.

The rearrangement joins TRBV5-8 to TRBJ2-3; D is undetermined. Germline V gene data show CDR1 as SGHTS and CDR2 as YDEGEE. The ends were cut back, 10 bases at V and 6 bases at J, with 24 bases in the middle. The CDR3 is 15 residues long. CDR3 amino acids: CASGGFSTLRDTQYF. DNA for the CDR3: TGTGCCTCTGGTGGGTTTAGCACCTTGAGGGATACGCAGTATTTT.

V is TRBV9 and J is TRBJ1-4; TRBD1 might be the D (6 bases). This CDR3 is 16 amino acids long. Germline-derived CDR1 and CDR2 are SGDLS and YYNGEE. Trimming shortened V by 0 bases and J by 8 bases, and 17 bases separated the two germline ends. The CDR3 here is CASSVGVQGYTEKLFF. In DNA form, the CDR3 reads TGTGCCAGCAGCGTAGGGGTTCAGGGGTACACGGAAAAACTGTTTTTT.

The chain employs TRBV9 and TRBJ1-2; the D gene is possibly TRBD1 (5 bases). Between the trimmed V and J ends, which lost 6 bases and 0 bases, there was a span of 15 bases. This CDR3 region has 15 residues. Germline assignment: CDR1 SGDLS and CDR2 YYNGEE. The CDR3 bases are TGTGCCAGCAACAAACGGGGAGGGGCTAACTATGGCTACACCTTC. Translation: CASNKRGGANYGYTF.

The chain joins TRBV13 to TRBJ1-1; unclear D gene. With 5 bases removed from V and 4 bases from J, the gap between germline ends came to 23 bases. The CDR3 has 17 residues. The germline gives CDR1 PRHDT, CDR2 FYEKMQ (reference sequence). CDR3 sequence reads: CASSTEWLTRGGTEAFF. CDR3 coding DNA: TGTGCCAGCAGCACGGAATGGCTGACTCGTGGTGGCACTGAAGCTTTCTTT.

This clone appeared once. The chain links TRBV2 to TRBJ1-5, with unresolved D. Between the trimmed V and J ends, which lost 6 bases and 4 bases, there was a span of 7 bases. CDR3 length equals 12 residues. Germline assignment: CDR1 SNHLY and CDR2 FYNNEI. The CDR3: CASRLENQPQHF. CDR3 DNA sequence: TGTGCCAGCAGGTTAGAGAATCAGCCCCAGCATTTT.

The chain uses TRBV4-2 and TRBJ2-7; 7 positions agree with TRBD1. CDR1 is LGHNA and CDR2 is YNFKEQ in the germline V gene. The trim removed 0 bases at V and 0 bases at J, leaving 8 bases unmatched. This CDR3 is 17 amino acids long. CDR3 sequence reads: CASSQDPLDRYSYEQYF. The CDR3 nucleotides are TGTGCCAGCAGCCAAGATCCTTTGGACAGGTACTCCTACGAGCAGTACTTC.

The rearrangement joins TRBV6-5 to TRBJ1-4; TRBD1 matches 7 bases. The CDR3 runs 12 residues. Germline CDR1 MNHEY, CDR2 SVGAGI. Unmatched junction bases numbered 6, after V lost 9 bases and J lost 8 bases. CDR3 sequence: CASRQGSEKLFF. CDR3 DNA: TGTGCCAGTAGACAGGGAAGCGAAAAACTGTTTTTT.

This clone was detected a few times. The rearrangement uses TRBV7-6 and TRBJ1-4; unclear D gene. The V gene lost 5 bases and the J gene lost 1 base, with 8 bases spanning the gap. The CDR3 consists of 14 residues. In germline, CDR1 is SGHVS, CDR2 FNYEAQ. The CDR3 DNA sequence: TGTGCCAGCAGCCCGGGAGTAACTAATGAAAAACTGTTTTTT. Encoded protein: CASSPGVTNEKLFF.

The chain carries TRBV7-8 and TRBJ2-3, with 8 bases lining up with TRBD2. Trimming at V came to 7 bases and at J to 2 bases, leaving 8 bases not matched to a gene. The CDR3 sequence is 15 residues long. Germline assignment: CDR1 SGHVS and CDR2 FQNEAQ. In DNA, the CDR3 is TGTGCCAGCAACCTATGGACTAGCTCCACAGATACGCAGTATTTT. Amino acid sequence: CASNLWTSSTDTQYF.